These 25 T cell receptor beta chains originate from one sample sequenced in a study of T cells after yellow fever vaccination. TCRdb analysed the 5' RACE reads with MiXCR anew, one entry per CDR3 protein. The sample lists about 120,000 distinct CDR3 sequences; 8.4% were seen once. The starting material was CD8+ T cells sorted from PBMCs, obtained 45 days after the yellow fever booster vaccination. These receptors all come from a man aged 30-40 years who received the YFV17D yellow fever vaccine.

This clonotype showed up just a few times. The chain uses TRBV3-1 and TRBJ2-2; D is ambiguous. Trimming stripped 1 base from V and 4 bases from J, with 7 bases between. This CDR3 has 14 residues. Per the germline V gene, CDR1 is LGHDT and CDR2 is YNNKEL (reference sequence). The CDR3 reads CASSQVGTTGELFF. The DNA of the CDR3 is TGTGCCAGCAGCCAAGTGGGCACCACCGGGGAGCTGTTTTTT.

V and J are TRBV6-5 and TRBJ2-2, with TRBD2 matching over 14 bases. Germline CDR1 is MNHEY and CDR2 is SVGAGI. The CDR3 is made up of 17 amino acids. With 4 bases clipped from V and 5 bases from J, the junction kept 6 bases outside the gene matches. CDR3 nucleotide sequence: TGTGCCAGCAGTTTTGGACTAGCGGGAGGAAGTACCGGGGAGCTGTTTTTT. It specifies CASSFGLAGGSTGELFF.

Ten or more counts support this clonotype. The DNA for the CDR3 is TGCGCCAGCAGCTTGCGGCGGGAGGGCCCGGGAGATACGCAGTATTTT. Its translation is CASSLRREGPGDTQYF. The chain uses TRBV5-1 and TRBJ2-3; 9 bases agree with TRBD2. CDR1 SGHRS and CDR2 YFSETQ come from the germline V gene. V dropped 1 base and J dropped 5; count of bases not matched to a gene: 8. The CDR3 is 16 residues long.

This clonotype was recorded at least ten times. The rearrangement uses TRBV4-3 and TRBJ2-1, with 7 bases matching TRBD2. This CDR3 spans 17 amino acids. The germline V gene encodes CDR1 LGHNA and CDR2 YSLEER. The V segment lost 0 bases and the J segment 0 bases; nucleotides outside the gene matches: 5. CDR3 loop: CASSQDSGRSSYNEQFF. DNA for the CDR3: TGCGCCAGCAGCCAAGATAGCGGGCGGAGCTCCTACAATGAGCAGTTCTTC.

The sample holds many counts of this clonotype. V gene TRBV12-3 or TRBV12-4 combines with J gene TRBJ2-7; 7 nucleotides agree with TRBD2. This CDR3 is 13 amino acids long. V lost 5 bases to trimming and J lost 3 bases; unmatched junction nucleotides: 4. The CDR3 DNA sequence: TGTGCCAGCAGTACGGGAGGCTTCTACGAGCAGTACTTC. It yields the protein CASSTGGFYEQYF.

This clonotype occurred many times. The chain has TRBV24-1 and TRBJ2-1; D unclear. V was clipped by 0 bases and J by 8 bases, with 7 bases between them. This CDR3 is built from 13 residues. Germline V gene sequence: CDR1 KGHDR, CDR2 SFDVKD. The CDR3 nucleotides read TGTGCCACCAGTGATTTGTTCGGATATGAGCAGTTCTTC. This codes for CATSDLFGYEQFF.

This clonotype was seen ten or more times. This chain uses TRBV27 with TRBJ2-1; maybe TRBD2 (6 bases). This CDR3 comprises 12 residues. Trimming stripped 4 bases from V and 7 bases from J, with 8 bases between. Germline V gene lookup returns CDR1 MNHEY and CDR2 SMNVEV (reference sequence). The CDR3 nucleotides are TGTGCCAGCAGTTGGGGGAGGAATGAGCAGTTCTTC. Protein product: CASSWGRNEQFF.

This clonotype came up a few times. The chain recombines TRBV6-5 with TRBJ1-2; possible D gene TRBD1, 6 bases. From germline, CDR1 is MNHEY and CDR2 SVGAGI. With 0 bases removed from V and 8 bases from J, the gap between germline ends came to 13 bases. The CDR3 extends over 14 amino acids. In nucleotides, the CDR3 is TGTGCCAGCAGTTACTCGAGCGGGGGGCCGGGCTACACCTTC. It is translated as CASSYSSGGPGYTF.

This clonotype was seen at least ten times. The chain is built from TRBV27 and TRBJ2-7; D remains ambiguous. This CDR3 is 13 amino acids long. The V end lost 6 bases, the J end lost 0 bases, and 9 bases lay between the germline ends. Germline V CDR1 and CDR2: MNHEY, SMNVEV (reference sequence). The CDR3 sequence is CASSVQASYEQYF. For the CDR3, the DNA is TGTGCCAGCAGCGTTCAGGCCTCCTACGAGCAGTACTTC.

This clonotype was observed many times. CDR3 in DNA: TGTGCCAGCAGTGATTACTCGCATGGGGCCAACGTCCTGACTTTC. Encoded protein: CASSDYSHGANVLTF. The V and J genes are TRBV6-1 and TRBJ2-6; no definite D call. CDR1 MNHNS and CDR2 SASEGT come from the germline V gene. CDR3 length: 15 residues. V was pared by 3 bases and J by 3 bases, with 9 bases between.

This clonotype was observed a handful of times. The chain carries TRBV15 and TRBJ2-2, with 8 bases identical to TRBD2. V lost 7 bases to trimming and J lost 5 bases; unmatched junction nucleotides: 15. This CDR3 is 17 amino acids long. The germline gives CDR1 LNHNV, CDR2 YYDKDF (reference sequence). CDR3 protein: CATTENLERERTGELFF. The CDR3 region has the DNA TGTGCCACCACCGAAAACCTAGAGCGGGAGAGGACCGGGGAGCTGTTTTTT.

The sample holds many counts of this clonotype. The chain couples TRBV12-3 or TRBV12-4 to TRBJ2-7, with 7 bases that match TRBD1. This CDR3 comprises 16 residues. V dropped 5 bases and J dropped 3; count of bases not matched to a gene: 13. The CDR3 region is CASSGYDREVGYEQYF. In nucleotides, the CDR3 is TGTGCCAGCAGTGGCTATGACAGGGAAGTAGGCTACGAGCAGTACTTC.

The gene calls are TRBV7-2 and TRBJ2-5; TRBD2 agrees at 7 bases. The CDR3 covers 17 residues. V was clipped by 5 bases and J by 4 bases; unmatched bases: 16. Germline values: CDR1 SGHTA, CDR2 FQGNSA. This chain's CDR3 is CASSTRLGGGPSETQYF. DNA for the CDR3: TGTGCCAGCAGCACCCGGTTGGGGGGAGGGCCATCAGAGACCCAGTACTTC.

This clonotype has more than one count but fewer than ten. This chain links TRBV7-6 with TRBJ2-5, with D perhaps matching TRBD1 or TRBD2 (5 bases each). V was pared by 6 bases and J by 1 base, with 24 bases between. The CDR3 length is 18 residues. The germline V gene has CDR1 SGHVS and CDR2 FNYEAQ. CDR3 in DNA: TGTGCCAGCAGGAGTCTTTTGGGGGAGTTTCCCCTCCAAGAGACCCAGTACTTC. It yields the protein CASRSLLGEFPLQETQYF.

In this sample, this clonotype turned up a few times. At one end, the junction sequence differs from germline, possibly due to a read error. The chain links TRBV7-7 to TRBJ1-4; 7 nucleotides agree with TRBD1. CDR3 length: 13 residues. Germline assignment: CDR1 SSHAT and CDR2 FNYEAQ (reference sequence). Written as DNA, the CDR3 is TGTGCTAGCAGCTTAGCCGAGGGACAGAAACTGTTTTTT. Protein sequence: CASSLAEGQKLFF. The entire variable domain, with the rest obtained from reference TRBV7-7 and TRBJ1-4, is as follows: GAGVSQSPRYKVTKRGQDVTLRCDPISSHATLYWYQQALGQGPEFLTYFNYEAQPDKSGLPSDRFSAERPEGSISTLTIQRTEQRDSAMYRCASSLAEGQKLFFGSGTQLSVL.

This clonotype has ten or more counts. J is TRBJ2-3 and V is TRBV10-2, with D possibly matching TRBD1 (5 bases). The length of the CDR3 is 16 residues. V gave up 6 bases and J gave up 5 bases, with 21 bases separating them. CDR1 is WSHSY, CDR2 SAAADI, per germline. CDR3 amino acids: CASSLTQEPVVDTQYF. The CDR3 nucleotides are TGCGCCAGCAGCTTGACACAGGAGCCTGTTGTAGATACGCAGTATTTT.

The table lists this clonotype with many counts. The V gene is TRBV5-1, the J gene TRBJ2-7; D uncertain. The CDR3 is 12 amino acids. V was trimmed by 4 bases and J by 2 bases, leaving 7 bases between them. Per germline, CDR1 SGHRS and CDR2 YFSETQ. The CDR3 spells CASSEEAYEQYF. CDR3 bases: TGCGCCAGCAGCGAAGAAGCCTACGAGCAGTACTTC.

This clonotype was picked up a small number of times. The chain carries TRBV5-1 and TRBJ2-7; 8 bases line up with TRBD1. Germline assignment: CDR1 SGHRS and CDR2 YFSETQ. The V segment lost 7 bases and the J segment 7 bases; nucleotides outside the gene matches: 7. The CDR3 has 12 residues. In nucleotides, the CDR3 is TGCGCCAGCGGCCAGGGGGCTGGTGAGCAGTACTTC. Its protein is CASGQGAGEQYF. Full variable domain (remainder filled in from reference TRBV5-1 and TRBJ2-7): KAGVTQTPRYLIKTRGQQVTLSCSPISGHRSVSWYQQTPGQGLQFLFEYFSETQRNKGNFPGRFSGRQFSNSRSEMNVSTLELGDSALYLCASGQGAGEQYFGPGTRLTVT.

This clonotype was detected ten times or more. The chain uses TRBV6-2 or TRBV6-3 and TRBJ2-5; 11 bases match TRBD2. V was pared by 6 bases and J by 1 base, with 10 bases of the junction left unmatched. Looked up from germline, CDR1 is MNHEY and CDR2 is SVGEGT. The CDR3 contains 17 residues. CDR3 DNA sequence: TGTGCCAGCAGCCCTCCTAGCGGGAGGATCGTCCAAGAGACCCAGTACTTC. It yields the protein CASSPPSGRIVQETQYF.

The V gene is TRBV7-9, the J gene TRBJ1-5; TRBD1 might be the D (5 bases). Trimming cost V 1 base and J 5 bases, with 9 bases left between them. The CDR3 loop spans 14 amino acids. The germline V gene encodes CDR1 SEHNR and CDR2 FQNEAQ (reference sequence). CDR3 residues: CASSLGRGDQPQHF. The CDR3 DNA follows: TGTGCCAGCAGCTTAGGTAGGGGTGATCAGCCCCAGCATTTT.

The table lists this clonotype with many counts. The chain is built from TRBV7-6 and TRBJ2-1; 10 nucleotides align to TRBD2. Per germline, CDR1 SGHVS and CDR2 FNYEAQ. The CDR3 is made up of 14 amino acids. Losses at the gene ends were 6 bases for V and 5 bases for J; bases not matched to a gene: 4. Here the CDR3 DNA reads TGTGCCAGCAGGCAGCGGGAGGGGGACAATGAGCAGTTCTTC. It yields the protein CASRQREGDNEQFF. The variable domain in full, with the rest retrieved from reference TRBV7-6 and TRBJ2-1, is GAGVSQSPRYKVTKRGQDVALRCDPISGHVSLYWYRQALGQGPEFLTYFNYEAQQDKSGLPNDRFSAERPEGSISTLTIQRTEQRDSAMYRCASRQREGDNEQFFGPGTRLTVL.

This clonotype has a handful of counts. This sequence joins TRBV14 and TRBJ2-1, with 7 bases identical to TRBD2. The V and J ends lost 4 bases and 3 bases, in that order; junction bases with no gene match: 9. The CDR3 is 16 amino acids. The germline V gene encodes CDR1 SGHDN and CDR2 FVKESK. CDR3 DNA: TGTGCCAGCAGCCCTAGGGGTCGGGAGGTCTACAATGAGCAGTTCTTC. It is translated as CASSPRGREVYNEQFF.

This clonotype was detected many times. V gene TRBV20-1 combines with J gene TRBJ2-1; possible D gene TRBD2, 6 bases. This CDR3 comprises 14 residues. Trimming took 5 bases from V and 1 from J, leaving 12 bases between them. Germline CDR1 DFQATT, CDR2 SNEGSKA (reference sequence). CDR3 amino acids: CSALTSGSYNEQFF. CDR3 nucleotide sequence: TGCAGTGCTCTGACTAGTGGATCCTACAATGAGCAGTTCTTC.

The rearrangement joins TRBV5-1 to TRBJ2-7; possibly TRBD1 or TRBD2 for D (5 bases each). Trimming removed 5 bases from V and 3 bases from J, with 12 bases in between. This CDR3 region has 13 residues. Per germline, CDR1 SGHRS and CDR2 YFSETQ. CDR3 in amino acids: CASRRDGIYEQYF. The CDR3 DNA is TGCGCCAGCAGACGGGACGGAATCTACGAGCAGTACTTC.

This clonotype was counted at least ten times. The rearrangement uses TRBV7-9 and TRBJ2-7; TRBD1 is a possible D gene (6 bases). The V and J ends lost 4 bases and 3 bases respectively, with 16 bases between them. CDR1 and CDR2 (germline): SEHNR, FQNEAQ (reference sequence). The CDR3 is made up of 15 amino acids. The CDR3 sequence is CASSSSPAGVYEQYF. CDR3 in DNA: TGTGCCAGCAGCTCCTCCCCGGCAGGGGTCTACGAGCAGTACTTC.